The present T cell receptor (beta chain) was sequenced within a study of blood T cells in healthy people across ages. Study conclusions and caveats: Researchers judged that diversity estimates from one million T cells fell short of true values.

In this sample, this clonotype turned up a few times. Its antigen is not identified. A second PCR, run for roughly 6 to 11 cycles, used a sample-barcoded 5' primer plus a J-beta primer mix. Each single sample gave us at least 2.5 million CDR3-containing paired-end reads. MiXCR, applied by TCRdb to the 5' RACE reads, yields one record per CDR3 protein. This table holds around 800,000 distinct CDR3 sequences, about a quarter found once. Each donor gave ten milliliters of peripheral blood. These data were also filed under a second study, of T cells of mothers and their children.

This TCR derives from a boy aged 5 to 17 in good health. The sequenced sample was blood.

CDR3 DNA sequence: TGTGCCTGGGGCAAAACCAACGTCCTGACTTTC. Protein: CAWGKTNVLTF. The chain uses TRBV30 and TRBJ2-6; D ambiguous. This CDR3 has 11 amino acids. Germline V lookup: CDR1 GTSNPN, CDR2 SVGIG (reference sequence). The V end was cut by 5 bases, the J end by 8 bases, with 7 bases between.